This T cell receptor beta chain was sequenced in a study of T cell clusters in autoimmune cytopenias. Study-wide findings and caveats: Compared with active autoimmune hepatitis patients, healthy donors showed 2.5 to 3-fold more exclusive TRB clusters.

For this clonotype: The antigen is unknown.

TRB rearrangements were amplified by touch-down multiplex PCR with mixed TRB-A/B primers. Each CDR3 protein gets one entry in TCRdb, which reprocessed the multiplex PCR reads and gives no DNA. This table holds over 6,500 distinct CDR3 sequences. Each sample's input was around 270 ng genomic DNA, some 40,000 genome equivalents. The CDR3 consists of 16 residues. Looked up from germline, CDR1 is KGHDR and CDR2 is SFDVKD. The same sample was also studied in work on T cell repertoires in aging, cancer and after chemotherapy. That paper states: Six age groups, ranging from 30 or younger to 70 or older, included the donors. Compared with age-matched healthy donors, untreated hematological or solid cancer patients showed higher blood TCR clonality. Median generation probability rose over the chemotherapy interval in each cancer cohort, suggesting rebound thymic output.

The sample consisted of peripheral blood. This sequence was found in a human donor in good health. The chain uses TRBV24-1 and TRBJ2-2; the TCRdb D gene call, TRBD1, has no DNA to confirm it. The CDR3 here is CATSVPTGGFTGELFF.